The source of this TCR beta chain is a study of T cell repertoires in cytomegalovirus infection. One entry per CDR3 protein, called by TCRdb with MiXCR from the reads. Here the sample spans a few hundred thousand distinct CDR3 sequences, about 18% being singletons. This CDR3 region has 15 residues. V was clipped by 0 bases and J by 4 bases, with 10 bases between them. CDR1 and CDR2 (germline): SGHDN, FVKESK. Sequencing was performed on CD8+ T cells from PBMCs. The TCR comes from a human donor in good health (CMV status not recorded). Some clones in this sample may be carry-over from other donors' samples. The chain is built from TRBV14 and TRBJ2-1; D is undetermined. CDR3 bases: TGTGCCAGCAGCCAAGATTCAGAAGTGTACAATGAGCAGTTCTTC. Translating gives CASSQDSEVYNEQFF.